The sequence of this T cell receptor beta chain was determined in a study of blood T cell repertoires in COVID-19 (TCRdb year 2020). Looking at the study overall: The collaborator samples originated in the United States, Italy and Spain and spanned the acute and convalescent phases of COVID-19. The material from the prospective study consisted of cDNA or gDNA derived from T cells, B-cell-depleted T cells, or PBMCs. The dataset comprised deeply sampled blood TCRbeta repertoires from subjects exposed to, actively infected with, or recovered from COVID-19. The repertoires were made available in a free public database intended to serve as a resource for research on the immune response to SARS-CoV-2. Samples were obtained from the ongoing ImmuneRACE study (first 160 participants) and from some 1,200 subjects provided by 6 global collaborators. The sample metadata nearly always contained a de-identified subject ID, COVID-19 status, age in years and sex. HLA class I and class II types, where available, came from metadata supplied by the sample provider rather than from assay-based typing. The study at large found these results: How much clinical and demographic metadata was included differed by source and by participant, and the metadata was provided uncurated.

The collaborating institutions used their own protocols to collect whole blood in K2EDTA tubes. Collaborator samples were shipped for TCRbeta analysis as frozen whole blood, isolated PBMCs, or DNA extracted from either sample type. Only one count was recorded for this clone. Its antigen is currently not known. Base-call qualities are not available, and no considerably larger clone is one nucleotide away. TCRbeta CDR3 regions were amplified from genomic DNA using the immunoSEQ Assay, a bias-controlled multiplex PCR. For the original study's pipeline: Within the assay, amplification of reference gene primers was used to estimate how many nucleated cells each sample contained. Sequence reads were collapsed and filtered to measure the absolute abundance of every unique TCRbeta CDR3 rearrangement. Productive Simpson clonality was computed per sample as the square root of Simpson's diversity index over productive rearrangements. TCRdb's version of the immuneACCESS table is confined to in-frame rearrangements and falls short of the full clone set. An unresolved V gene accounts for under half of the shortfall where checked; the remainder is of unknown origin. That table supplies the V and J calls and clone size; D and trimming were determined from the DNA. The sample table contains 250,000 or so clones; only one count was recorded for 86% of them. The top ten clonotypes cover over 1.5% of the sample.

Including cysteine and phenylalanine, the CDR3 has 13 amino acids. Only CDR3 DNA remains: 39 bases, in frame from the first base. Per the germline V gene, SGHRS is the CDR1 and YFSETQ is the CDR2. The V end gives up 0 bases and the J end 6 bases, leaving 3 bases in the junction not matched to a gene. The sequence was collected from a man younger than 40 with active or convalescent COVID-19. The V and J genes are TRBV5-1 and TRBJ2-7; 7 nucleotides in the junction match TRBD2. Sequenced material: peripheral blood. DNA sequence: TGCGCCAGCAGCTTGGAAACGGGGGGCGAGCAGTACTTC. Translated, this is CASSLETGGEQYF.